A single sample is the source of the 8 T cell receptor beta chains below, sequenced in a study of blood T cell repertoires in COVID-19. Repertoires were generated with immunoSEQ multiplex PCR, while TCRdb's copy carries only in-frame clones and drops some. The sample yields about 160,000 clones, 85% seen once. Material: peripheral blood. The receptors here all came from a man aged 35 to 55 with acute or convalescent COVID-19.

The sample holds one count of this clone. The V gene is TRBV5-4, the J gene TRBJ1-6; TRBD1 agrees at 8 bases. The CDR3 has 19 residues. Per the germline V gene, CDR1 is SGHNT and CDR2 is YYREEE (reference sequence). J gave up 5 bases and V 1 base, and 14 bases lay outside the gene matches. The CDR3 DNA follows: TGTGCCAGCAGCTTGTTAGGGACAGGAATACTAATAGATAATTCACCCCTCCACTTT. Protein sequence: CASSLLGTGILIDNSPLHF. Variable domain in full (rest from reference TRBV5-4 and TRBJ1-6): ETGVTQSPTHLIKTRGQQVTLRCSSQSGHNTVSWYQQALGQGPQFIFQYYREEENGRGNFPPRFSGLQFPNYSSELNVNALELDDSALYLCASSLLGTGILIDNSPLHFGNGTRLTVT.

Many counts were recorded for this clone. The chain recombines TRBV10-3 with TRBJ2-5, with TRBD2 matching over 11 bases. The V and J ends lost 4 bases and 2 bases, in that order; junction bases with no gene match: 6. CDR3 length: 16 residues. Germline-derived CDR1 and CDR2 are ENHRY and SYGVKD. CDR3 sequence: CAISALAGELQETQYF. CDR3 bases: TGTGCCATCAGTGCACTAGCGGGGGAATTACAAGAGACCCAGTACTTC.

This clone was seen many times. The V gene is TRBV3-1 (or the pseudogene TRBV3-2), the J gene TRBJ2-5; D might be TRBD2 (7 bases). This CDR3 is 14 amino acids long. The germline V gene encodes CDR1 LGHDT and CDR2 YNNKEL (reference sequence). Trimming shortened V by 6 bases and J by 0 bases, and 11 bases separated the two germline ends. The CDR3 protein is CASRAGANQETQYF. The DNA of the CDR3 is TGTGCCAGCAGGGCGGGGGCTAACCAAGAGACCCAGTACTTC.

CDR3 DNA sequence: TGCGCCAGCAGCCAAGATCAGACAGGGATGGACACCGGGGAGCTGTTTTTT. Its protein product is CASSQDQTGMDTGELFF. This rearrangement joins TRBV4-1 to TRBJ2-2; 7 bases agree with TRBD1. This CDR3 has 17 amino acids. Per the germline V gene, CDR1 is MGHRA and CDR2 is YSYEKL. V shed 0 bases and J 3 bases; nucleotides not matched to a gene: 7.

The chain uses TRBV9 and TRBJ1-1, with 7 bases identical to TRBD1. This CDR3 has 15 residues. Trimming removed 1 base from V and 3 bases from J; junction bases left unmatched: 6. The germline V gene encodes CDR1 SGDLS and CDR2 YYNGEE. For the CDR3, the DNA is TGTGCCAGCAGCGTAACGGACAGGACGGACACTGAAGCTTTCTTT. This codes for CASSVTDRTDTEAFF.

V and J are TRBV5-6 and TRBJ1-5; a weak D match, TRBD1 (5 bases). Germline assignment: CDR1 SGHDT and CDR2 YYEEEE. The CDR3 runs to 13 residues. V was cut by 3 bases and J by 5 bases, with 9 bases left in between. The CDR3 is CASSSQGHQPQHF. Here the CDR3 DNA reads TGTGCCAGCAGCTCCCAGGGCCATCAGCCCCAGCATTTT.

The chain employs TRBV10-3 and TRBJ2-7, with TRBD1 matching over 10 bases. Germline V CDR1 and CDR2: ENHRY, SYGVKD. V was pared by 8 bases and J by 5 bases, with 6 bases of the junction left unmatched. The CDR3 is 13 amino acids. CDR3 nucleotides: TGTGCCATCGAGGGACAGGGGAGTCACGAGCAGTACTTC. Its translation is CAIEGQGSHEQYF.

The rearrangement uses TRBV19 and TRBJ2-7; a weak D match, TRBD1 (6 bases). The length of the CDR3 is 15 residues. With 1 base removed from V and 5 bases from J, the gap between germline ends came to 15 bases. In germline, CDR1 is LNHDA, CDR2 SQIVND (reference sequence). The CDR3 here is CASSIVEGGNDEQYF. CDR3 sequence (DNA): TGTGCCAGTAGTATAGTCGAAGGGGGTAACGACGAGCAGTACTTC.